Listed below are T cell receptor beta chains from one sample, sequenced in a study of radiation and T cells in renal cell carcinoma. This table comes from immunoSEQ multiplex PCR, and its TCRdb copy is limited to in-frame clones, with some not included. The data contain about 15,000 clones, roughly three fifths of them singletons. Sequenced material: tumor tissue, taken from a patient whose treatment was nephrectomy without radiotherapy. These receptor sequences come from a man aged 45-65 years with renal cell carcinoma. Each CDR3 is given without its conserved first and last residue. Expanded clones are given a class, and other clones once, few, many or no size at all.

TRBV5-1,many,TRBJ2-7,ASSWGTEDYEQY
TRBV4-2,.,TRBJ2-6,ASSQEEGQESSGANVLT
TRBV9,.,TRBJ2-7,ASSVGGGAAYEQY
TRBV7-2,.,TRBJ1-1,ASSLPLMGTEAF
TRBV29-1,.,TRBJ1-1,SVESVGSRNTEAF
TRBV7-9,.,TRBJ2-1,ASSLSGASSEQF
TRBV30,.,TRBJ2-7,AGNRGQGEQY
TRBV2,medium-sized,TRBJ1-2,ASSYWDRPGYT
TRBV15,.,TRBJ2-5,ATSRGEGEEETQY
TRBV5-5,.,TRBJ2-1,ASSLEAGLSYNEQF
TRBV4-1,.,TRBJ1-2,ASSQDPPKYGYT
TRBV10-3,.,TRBJ1-2,AISLDREGGYT
TRBV2,.,TRBJ2-3,ASRESTGSTDTQY
TRBV5-6,.,TRBJ1-1,ASSLAASVNTEAF
TRBV25-1,.,TRBJ1-2,ASSEAGNPNYGYT